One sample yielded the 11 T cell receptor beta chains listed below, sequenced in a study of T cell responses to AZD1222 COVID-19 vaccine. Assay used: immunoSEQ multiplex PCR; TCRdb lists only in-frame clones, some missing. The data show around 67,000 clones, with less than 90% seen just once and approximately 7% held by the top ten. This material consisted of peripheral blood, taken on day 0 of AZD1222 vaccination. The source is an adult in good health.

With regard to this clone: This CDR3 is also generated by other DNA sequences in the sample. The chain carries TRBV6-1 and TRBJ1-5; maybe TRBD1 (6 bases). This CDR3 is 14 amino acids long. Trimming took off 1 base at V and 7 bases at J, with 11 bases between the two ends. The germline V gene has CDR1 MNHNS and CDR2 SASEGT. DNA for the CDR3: TGTGCCAGCAGTGAAGGTGGGGGGGGCCAGCCCCAGCATTTT. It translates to CASSEGGGGQPQHF.

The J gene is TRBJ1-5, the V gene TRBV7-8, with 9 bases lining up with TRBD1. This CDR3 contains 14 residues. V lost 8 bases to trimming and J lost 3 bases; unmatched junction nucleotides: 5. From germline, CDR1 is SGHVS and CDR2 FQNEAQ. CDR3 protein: CASRRDRVNQPQHF. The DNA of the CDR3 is TGTGCCAGCCGAAGGGACAGGGTCAATCAGCCCCAGCATTTT.

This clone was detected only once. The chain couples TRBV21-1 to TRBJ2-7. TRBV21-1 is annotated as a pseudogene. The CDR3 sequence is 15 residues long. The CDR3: CASSPGRQPRYEQYF. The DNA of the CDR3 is TGTGCCAGCAGCCCCGGCCGGCAGCCGCGCTACGAGCAGTACTTC.

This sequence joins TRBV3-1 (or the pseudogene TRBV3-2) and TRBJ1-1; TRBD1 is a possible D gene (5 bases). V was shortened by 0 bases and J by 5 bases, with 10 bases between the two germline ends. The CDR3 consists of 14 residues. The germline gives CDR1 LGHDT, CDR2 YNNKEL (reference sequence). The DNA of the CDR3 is TGTGCCAGCAGCCAAGATATAGGGGATACTGAAGCTTTCTTT. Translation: CASSQDIGDTEAFF.

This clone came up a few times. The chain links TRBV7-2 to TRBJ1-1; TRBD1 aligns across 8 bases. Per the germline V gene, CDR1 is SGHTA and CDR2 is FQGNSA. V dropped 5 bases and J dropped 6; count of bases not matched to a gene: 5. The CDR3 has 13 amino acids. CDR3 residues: CASSAQGASEAFF. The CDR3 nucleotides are TGTGCCAGCAGCGCCCAGGGGGCGTCTGAAGCTTTCTTT. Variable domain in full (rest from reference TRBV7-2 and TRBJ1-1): GAGVSQSPSNKVTEKGKDVELRCDPISGHTALYWYRQSLGQGLEFLIYFQGNSAPDKSGLPSDRFSAERTGGSVSTLTIQRTQQEDSAVYLCASSAQGASEAFFGQGTRLTVV.

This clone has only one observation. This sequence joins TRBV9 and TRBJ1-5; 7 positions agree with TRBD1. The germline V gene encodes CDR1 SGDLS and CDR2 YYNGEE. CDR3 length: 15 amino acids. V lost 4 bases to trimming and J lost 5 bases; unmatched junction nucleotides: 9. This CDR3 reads CASSTTGQADQPQHF. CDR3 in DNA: TGTGCCAGCAGCACCACAGGACAGGCAGATCAGCCCCAGCATTTT.

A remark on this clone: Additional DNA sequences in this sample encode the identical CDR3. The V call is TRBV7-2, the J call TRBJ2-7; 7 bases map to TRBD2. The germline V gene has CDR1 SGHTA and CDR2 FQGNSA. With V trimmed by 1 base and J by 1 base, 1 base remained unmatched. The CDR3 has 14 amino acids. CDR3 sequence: CASSLGGGSYEQYF. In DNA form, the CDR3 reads TGTGCCAGCAGCTTAGGCGGGGGATCCTACGAGCAGTACTTC. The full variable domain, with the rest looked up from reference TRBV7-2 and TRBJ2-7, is GAGVSQSPSNKVTEKGKDVELRCDPISGHTALYWYRQSLGQGLEFLIYFQGNSAPDKSGLPSDRFSAERTGGSVSTLTIQRTQQEDSAVYLCASSLGGGSYEQYFGPGTRLTVT.

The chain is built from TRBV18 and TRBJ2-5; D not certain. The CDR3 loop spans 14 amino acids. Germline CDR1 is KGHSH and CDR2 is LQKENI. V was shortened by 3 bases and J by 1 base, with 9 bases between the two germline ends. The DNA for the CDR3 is TGTGCCAGCTCACCGATTCCGGGCCAAGAGACCCAGTACTTC. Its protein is CASSPIPGQETQYF.

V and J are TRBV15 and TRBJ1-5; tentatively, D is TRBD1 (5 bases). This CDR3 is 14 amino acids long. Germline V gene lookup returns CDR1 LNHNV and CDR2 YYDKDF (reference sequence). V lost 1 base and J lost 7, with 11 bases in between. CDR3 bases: TGTGCCACCAGCAGAGCTCTCCAGGGACAGCCCCAGCATTTT. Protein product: CATSRALQGQPQHF.

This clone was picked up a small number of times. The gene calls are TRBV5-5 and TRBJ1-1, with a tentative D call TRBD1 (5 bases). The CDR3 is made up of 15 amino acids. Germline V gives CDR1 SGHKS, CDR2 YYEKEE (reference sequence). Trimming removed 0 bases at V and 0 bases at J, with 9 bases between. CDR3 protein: CASSLAVGVNTEAFF. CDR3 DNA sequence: TGTGCCAGCAGCTTGGCCGTAGGGGTGAACACTGAAGCTTTCTTT.

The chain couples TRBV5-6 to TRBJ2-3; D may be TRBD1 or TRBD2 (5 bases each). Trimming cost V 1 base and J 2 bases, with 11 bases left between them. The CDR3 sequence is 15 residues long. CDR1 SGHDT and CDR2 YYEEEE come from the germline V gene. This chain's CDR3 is CASSLFRGPTDTQYF. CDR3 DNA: TGTGCCAGCAGCTTGTTCCGGGGCCCCACAGATACGCAGTATTTT.